This T cell receptor beta chain came from a study of blood T cell repertoires in COVID-19. Here immunoSEQ multiplex PCR was the method, and the copy in TCRdb shows in-frame clones only, minus some. The repertoire holds 35,000 to 45,000 clones, approximately 90% seen once, with just under 9.5% in the top ten. This clone was counted a single time. After removal of 5 bases from V and 2 bases from J, the junction contained 10 bases not matched to a gene. The CDR3 runs 16 residues. In germline, CDR1 is SGHNT, CDR2 YENEEA. The chain recombines TRBV11-3 with TRBJ1-2; 8 positions match TRBD1. The source of this sequence is a man in his fifties or sixties with active COVID-19. Sequencing was carried out using peripheral blood. The CDR3 region has the DNA TGTGCCAGCAGCGGCTCGGACAGGGAGGGAAACTATGGCTACACCTTC. It is translated as CASSGSDREGNYGYTF.